Presented here are 24 T cell receptor beta chains from one specimen sequenced in a study of blood T cell repertoires in COVID-19. The assay was immunoSEQ multiplex PCR, and TCRdb's table has in-frame clones only and misses some. The table has roughly 350,000 clones, around 87% seen once. The sequencing sample was made of peripheral blood. These receptors all stem from a woman between 50 and 59 years old with COVID-19, enrolled during active disease.

This sequence joins TRBV24-1 and TRBJ1-1; no firm D call. V lost 4 bases, J lost 1 base, and 6 bases lay in between. Germline-derived CDR1 and CDR2 are KGHDR and SFDVKD. This CDR3 comprises 13 residues. The CDR3 spells CATSDSGNTEAFF. CDR3 bases: TGTGCCACCAGTGACTCCGGGAACACTGAAGCTTTCTTT.

In its sample, this clone was seen a few times. The chain uses TRBV19 and TRBJ1-2, with D perhaps TRBD1 (5 bases). CDR1 LNHDA and CDR2 SQIVND come from the germline V gene (reference sequence). The CDR3 is 12 residues long. Trimming shortened V by 7 bases and J by 3 bases, and 9 bases separated the two germline ends. The CDR3, as DNA: TGTGCCAGTAATCCAGGGTACTATGGCTACACCTTC. Translating gives CASNPGYYGYTF.

The rearrangement links TRBV5-1 to TRBJ1-2; no clear D gene. Trimming pared 1 base from V and 4 bases from J, leaving 17 bases between. The CDR3 has 16 residues. Germline assignment: CDR1 SGHRS and CDR2 YFSETQ. The CDR3 DNA reads TGCGCCAGCAGCTTGACCCCAGATTACAGTACCTATGGCTACACCTTC. It yields the protein CASSLTPDYSTYGYTF.

This clone was detected a few times. V is TRBV10-1 and J is TRBJ2-1; TRBD1 matches at 7 bases. This CDR3 has 17 amino acids. Trimming at V came to 2 bases and at J to 5 bases, leaving 12 bases not matched to a gene. Germline V gene lookup returns CDR1 WNHNN and CDR2 SYGVQD (reference sequence). CDR3 protein: CASSEAGTGQKNNEQFF. In DNA form, the CDR3 reads TGCGCCAGCAGTGAGGCAGGGACGGGACAGAAGAACAATGAGCAGTTCTTC.

V is TRBV13 and J is TRBJ2-7, with 11 bases matching TRBD2. V trimming: 3 bases; J trimming: 5 bases; junction bases outside the gene matches: 15. The germline V gene encodes CDR1 PRHDT and CDR2 FYEKMQ (reference sequence). The CDR3 consists of 18 residues. In DNA, the CDR3 is TGTGCCAGCAGCTTCCTTGAGATAGCGGGAGGGCCGGGCGACGAGCAGTACTTC. Translation gives CASSFLEIAGGPGDEQYF.

The rearrangement joins TRBV11-3 to TRBJ2-2; D ambiguous. CDR1 SGHNT and CDR2 YENEEA come from the germline V gene. The CDR3 has 11 amino acids. V was shortened by 3 bases and J by 8 bases, with 4 bases between the two germline ends. CDR3 nucleotides: TGTGCCAGCAGCTTGCGGGGGGAGCTGTTTTTT. It codes for CASSLRGELFF.

In nucleotides, the CDR3 is TGTGCCAGCAGTGAATCAGGGGGCAATCAGCCCCAGCATTTT. Protein product: CASSESGGNQPQHF. The chain uses TRBV6-1 and TRBJ1-5, with TRBD1 as a possible D gene (6 bases). The CDR3 length is 14 residues. Germline CDR1 MNHNS, CDR2 SASEGT. Trimming pared 2 bases from V and 2 bases from J, leaving 7 bases between.

This clone was seen only once. This chain connects TRBV5-6 to TRBJ2-3; 10 nucleotides line up with TRBD1. V shed 4 bases and J 3 bases; nucleotides not matched to a gene: 5. The CDR3 spans 15 residues. The germline CDR1 and CDR2 sequences are SGHDT and YYEEEE. The CDR3 DNA reads as TGTGCCAGCAGCCCGAGGACAGGGGGGACAGATACGCAGTATTTT. This encodes CASSPRTGGTDTQYF. Filled out from reference TRBV5-6 and TRBJ2-3, the complete variable domain reads DAGVTQSPTHLIKTRGQQVTLRCSPKSGHDTVSWYQQALGQGPQFIFQYYEEEERQRGNFPDRFSGHQFPNYSSELNVNALLLGDSALYLCASSPRTGGTDTQYFGPGTRLTVL.

The chain couples TRBV14 to TRBJ2-6; perhaps TRBD1 as D (5 bases). The CDR3 has 18 residues. Trimming took off 3 bases at V and 0 bases at J, with 15 bases between the two ends. Germline values: CDR1 SGHDN, CDR2 FVKESK. Here the CDR3 reads CASSHRDSRSSGANVLTF. The DNA for the CDR3 is TGTGCCAGCAGCCACAGAGACAGCCGGAGCTCTGGGGCCAACGTCCTGACTTTC.

To note about this clone: Other DNA sequences of this sample code for an identical CDR3. Written as DNA, the CDR3 is TGTGCCTGGAGTCGACAGGGCGACCAGCCCCAGCATTTT. This gives the protein CAWSRQGDQPQHF. The chain couples TRBV30 to TRBJ1-5; the match to TRBD1 covers 7 bases. The J segment lost 7 bases and the V segment lost 2 bases, leaving 5 bases of the junction unmatched. Germline V lookup: CDR1 GTSNPN, CDR2 SVGIG (reference sequence). The CDR3 is 13 residues long.

This chain links TRBV6-2 or TRBV6-3 with TRBJ1-1; D is undetermined. Trimming left V 6 bases short and J 0 bases short, with 23 bases between. From germline, CDR1 is MNHEY and CDR2 SVGEGT. CDR3 length: 18 amino acids. The CDR3 is CASSRATSAGSMNTEAFF. For the CDR3, the DNA is TGTGCCAGCAGCCGCGCGACGTCCGCAGGAAGCATGAACACTGAAGCTTTCTTT.

The chain links TRBV5-4 to TRBJ1-3; D not certain. CDR3 length: 16 amino acids. Deletions cut 0 bases from V and 0 bases from J, with 10 bases between. Germline-derived CDR1 and CDR2 are SGHNT and YYREEE (reference sequence). CDR3 DNA sequence: TGTGCCAGCAGCTTGGGAGGATACCCCTCTGGAAACACCATATATTTT. It translates to CASSLGGYPSGNTIYF.

This rearrangement joins TRBV7-6 to TRBJ2-6, with D uncertain. This CDR3 has 16 amino acids. CDR1 is SGHVS, CDR2 FNYEAQ, per germline. Between the trimmed V and J ends, which lost 0 bases and 2 bases, there was a span of 8 bases. CDR3 coding DNA: TGTGCCAGCAGCTTAGCGATTAGTGCTGGGGCCAACGTCCTGACTTTC. This translates into CASSLAISAGANVLTF.

The chain links TRBV7-8 to TRBJ1-2, with 12 bases fitting TRBD1. The germline CDR1 and CDR2 sequences are SGHVS and FQNEAQ. V lost 1 base, J lost 8 bases, and 17 bases stayed unmatched. The CDR3 length is 19 residues. The CDR3 bases are TGTGCCAGCAGCTTAGTAGGAAGGGGACAGGGGGCGCAGGGGCTCGGCTACACCTTC. Translating it yields CASSLVGRGQGAQGLGYTF.

This clone was seen a single time. The CDR3 DNA sequence: TGTGCCAGCAGCACGACAGGGGGCATCAACGAGCAGTACTTC. Residues: CASSTTGGINEQYF. This chain connects TRBV5-5 to TRBJ2-7, with TRBD1 identical over 10 bases. The V gene's germline CDR1 is SGHKS and CDR2 YYEKEE (reference sequence). The length of the CDR3 is 14 residues. The J segment lost 5 bases and the V segment lost 4 bases, leaving 6 bases of the junction unmatched.

The J gene is TRBJ1-5, the V gene TRBV24-1; 7 bases are a match to TRBD1. V gave up 2 bases and J gave up 3 bases; unmatched junction bases: 9. The germline V gene has CDR1 KGHDR and CDR2 SFDVKD. The CDR3 extends over 17 amino acids. The CDR3 DNA reads TGTGCCACCAGTGATTCACAGGGGTTAGCGGACAATCAGCCCCAGCATTTT. This sequence encodes CATSDSQGLADNQPQHF.

This clone was recorded a few times. The genes are TRBV7-6 and TRBJ2-3; 9 bases are shared with TRBD2. This CDR3 is 16 amino acids long. Germline values: CDR1 SGHVS, CDR2 FNYEAQ. V gave up 1 base and J gave up 3 bases; unmatched junction bases: 5. For the CDR3, the DNA is TGTGCCAGCAGCTTAGGAGGGCTAGCGGGAACAGATACGCAGTATTTT. Translation gives CASSLGGLAGTDTQYF.

The gene calls are TRBV3-1 (or the pseudogene TRBV3-2) and TRBJ2-1; TRBD2 matches at 8 bases. Germline V gives CDR1 LGHDT, CDR2 YNNKEL (reference sequence). The CDR3 loop spans 15 amino acids. The junction had 7 bases not matched to a gene; V was cut back by 7 bases and J by 2 bases. The CDR3 reads CASTPEGLAYNEQFF. As DNA, the CDR3 is TGTGCCAGCACCCCGGAGGGACTAGCCTACAATGAGCAGTTCTTC.

In its sample, this clone was seen a few times. The chain uses TRBV9 and TRBJ2-2, with 14 bases lining up with TRBD2. The trim removed 4 bases at V and 6 bases at J, leaving 5 bases unmatched. The CDR3 loop spans 16 amino acids. The germline V gene encodes CDR1 SGDLS and CDR2 YYNGEE. The CDR3 DNA reads as TGTGCCAGCAGCCTAAGACTAGCGGGAGGGCCCGGGGAGCTGTTTTTT. Translating gives CASSLRLAGGPGELFF.

This clone was recorded once. The chain couples TRBV3-1 (or the pseudogene TRBV3-2) to TRBJ1-4; 10 nucleotides match TRBD1. Trimming cost V 5 bases and J 6 bases; bases outside gene matches: 0. Germline CDR1 and CDR2: LGHDT and YNNKEL (reference sequence). This CDR3 spans 13 amino acids. CDR3 sequence (DNA): TGTGCCAGCAGCGGGACAGGGGATGAAAAACTGTTTTTT. The encoded protein is CASSGTGDEKLFF.

V and J are TRBV27 and TRBJ2-7, with 7 bases fitting TRBD2. In germline, CDR1 is MNHEY, CDR2 SMNVEV (reference sequence). The V and J ends lost 4 bases and 2 bases, in that order; junction bases with no gene match: 2. This CDR3 region has 13 residues. The CDR3 DNA follows: TGTGCCAGCAGTTGGCGGGAGACCTACGAGCAGTACTTC. It is translated as CASSWRETYEQYF.

The rearrangement links TRBV30 to TRBJ2-2; 7 positions agree with TRBD1. CDR1 is GTSNPN and CDR2 is SVGIG in the germline V gene (reference sequence). V lost 7 bases to trimming and J lost 0 bases; unmatched junction nucleotides: 5. The CDR3 consists of 14 residues. The CDR3 sequence: CAFGQDANTGELFF. The CDR3 DNA follows: TGTGCCTTTGGACAGGACGCGAACACCGGGGAGCTGTTTTTT.

The chain couples TRBV9 to TRBJ2-1; 7 nucleotides line up with TRBD2. The germline V gene has CDR1 SGDLS and CDR2 YYNGEE. This CDR3 comprises 16 residues. The ends lost 2 bases at V and 3 bases at J; junction bases unmatched: 8. The CDR3 protein is CASSVLASGDYNEQFF. In DNA form, the CDR3 reads TGTGCCAGCAGCGTTTTGGCTAGCGGAGACTACAATGAGCAGTTCTTC.

The rearrangement uses TRBV5-1 and TRBJ2-2; D unclear. Germline loops: CDR1 SGHRS, CDR2 YFSETQ. The germline V and J ends were trimmed by 2 bases and 1 base, with 15 bases remaining between them. The CDR3 runs 17 residues. CDR3 coding DNA: TGCGCCAGCAGCTTAGGATTCTTGACTTTGAACACCGGGGAGCTGTTTTTT. Its translation: CASSLGFLTLNTGELFF.